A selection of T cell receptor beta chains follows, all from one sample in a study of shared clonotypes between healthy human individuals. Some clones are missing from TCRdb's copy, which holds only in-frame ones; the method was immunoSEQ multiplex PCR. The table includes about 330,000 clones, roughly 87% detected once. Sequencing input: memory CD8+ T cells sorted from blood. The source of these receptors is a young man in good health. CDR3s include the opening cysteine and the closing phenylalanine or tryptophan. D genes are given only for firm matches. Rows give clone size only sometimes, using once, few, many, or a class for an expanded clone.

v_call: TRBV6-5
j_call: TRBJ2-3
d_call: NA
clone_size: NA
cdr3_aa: CASSYLRETDTQYF
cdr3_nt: TGTGCCAGCAGTTACCTCAGGGAAACAGATACGCAGTATTTT

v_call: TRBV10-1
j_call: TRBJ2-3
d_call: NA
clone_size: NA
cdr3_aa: CASSEPGGLRTDTQYF
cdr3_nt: TGCGCCAGCAGTGAGCCTGGGGGGCTTCGCACAGATACGCAGTATTTT

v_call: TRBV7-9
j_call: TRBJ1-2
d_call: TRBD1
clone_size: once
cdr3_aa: CASSGDSGTYGYTF
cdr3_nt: TGTGCCAGCAGCGGGGACAGCGGAACCTATGGCTACACCTTC

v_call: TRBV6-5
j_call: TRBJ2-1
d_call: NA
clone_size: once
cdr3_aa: CASTPLSLGSGEQFF
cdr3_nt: TGTGCCAGCACCCCGCTCAGTCTCGGCTCGGGAGAGCAGTTCTTC

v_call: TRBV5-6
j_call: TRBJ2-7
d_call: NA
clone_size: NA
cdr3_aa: CASSWNMGLLTYEQYF
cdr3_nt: TGTGCCAGCAGCTGGAATATGGGACTCCTAACCTACGAGCAGTACTTC

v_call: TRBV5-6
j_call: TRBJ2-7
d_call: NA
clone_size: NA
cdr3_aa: CASSSWGGPGYEQYF
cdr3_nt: TGTGCCAGCAGCTCCTGGGGGGGCCCAGGCTACGAGCAGTACTTC

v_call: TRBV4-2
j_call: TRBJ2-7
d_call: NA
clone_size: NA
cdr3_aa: CASSQPGLLPEQYF
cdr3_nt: TGTGCCAGCAGCCAACCGGGACTCCTACCCGAGCAGTACTTC

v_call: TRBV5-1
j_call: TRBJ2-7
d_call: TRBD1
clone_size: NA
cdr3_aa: CASSLAGGPSEQYF
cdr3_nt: TGCGCCAGCAGCTTGGCAGGGGGTCCTTCCGAGCAGTACTTC

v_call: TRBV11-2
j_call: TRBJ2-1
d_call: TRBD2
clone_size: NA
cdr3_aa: CASSLVSSGSGNEQFF
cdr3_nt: TGTGCCAGCAGCTTAGTATCTAGCGGGAGTGGTAATGAGCAGTTCTTC

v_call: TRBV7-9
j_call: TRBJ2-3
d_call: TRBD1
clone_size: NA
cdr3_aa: CASSSGQGSTDTQYF
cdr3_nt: TGTGCCAGCAGCTCAGGACAGGGAAGCACAGATACGCAGTATTTT

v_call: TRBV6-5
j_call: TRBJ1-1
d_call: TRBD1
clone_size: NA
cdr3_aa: CASRTGVTEAFF
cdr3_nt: TGTGCCAGCAGAACAGGGGTGACTGAAGCTTTCTTT

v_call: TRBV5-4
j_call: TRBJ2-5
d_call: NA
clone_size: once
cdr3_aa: CASREDSNQETQYF
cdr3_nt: TGTGCCAGCAGGGAAGACAGTAACCAAGAGACCCAGTACTTC

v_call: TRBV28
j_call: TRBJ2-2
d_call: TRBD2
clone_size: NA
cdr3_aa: CASSFRLAGAMNTGELFF
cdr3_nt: TGTGCCAGCAGTTTCCGACTAGCGGGAGCCATGAACACCGGGGAGCTGTTTTTT

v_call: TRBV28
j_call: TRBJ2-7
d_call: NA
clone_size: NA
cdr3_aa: CATSASSYEQYF
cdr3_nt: TGTGCCACGTCGGCTAGCTCCTACGAGCAGTACTTC

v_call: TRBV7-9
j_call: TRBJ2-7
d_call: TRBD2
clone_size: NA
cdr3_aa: CASSRQIIAGGDEQYF
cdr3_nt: TGTGCCAGCAGCCGCCAGATAATAGCGGGGGGCGACGAGCAGTACTTC

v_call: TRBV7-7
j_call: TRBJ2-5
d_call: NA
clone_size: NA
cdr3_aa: CASSFRISSLETQYF
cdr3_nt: TGTGCTAGCAGCTTTAGGATATCTTCCCTTGAGACCCAGTACTTC

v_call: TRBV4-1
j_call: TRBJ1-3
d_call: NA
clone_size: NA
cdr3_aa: CASSQSPITRTSLITIYF
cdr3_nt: TGCGCCAGCAGCCAAAGTCCGATTACCCGGACAAGCCTTATCACCATATATTTT

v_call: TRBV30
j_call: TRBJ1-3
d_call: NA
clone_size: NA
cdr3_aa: CAWGGLGNTIYF
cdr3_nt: TGTGCCTGGGGGGGGCTCGGAAACACCATATATTTT

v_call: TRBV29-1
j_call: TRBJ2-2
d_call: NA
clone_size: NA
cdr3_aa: CSVYGANTGELFF
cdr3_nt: TGCAGCGTTTACGGAGCGAACACCGGGGAGCTGTTTTTT

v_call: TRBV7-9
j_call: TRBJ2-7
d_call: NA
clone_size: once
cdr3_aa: CASSPLGLSYEQYF
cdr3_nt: TGTGCCAGCAGCCCCTTGGGGTTATCCTACGAGCAGTACTTC

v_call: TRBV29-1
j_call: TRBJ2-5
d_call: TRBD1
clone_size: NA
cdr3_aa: CSVEDTLQGAQGETQYF
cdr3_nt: TGCAGCGTTGAAGATACCCTACAGGGGGCGCAGGGAGAGACCCAGTACTTC

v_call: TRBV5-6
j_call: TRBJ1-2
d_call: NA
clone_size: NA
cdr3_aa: CASSLWGGLTGYTF
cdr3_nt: TGTGCCAGCAGCCTATGGGGCGGCCTCACTGGCTACACCTTC

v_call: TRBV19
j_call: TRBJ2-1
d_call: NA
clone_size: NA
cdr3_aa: CASSTYSFGDEQFF
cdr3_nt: TGTGCCAGTAGTACCTACAGCTTTGGGGATGAGCAGTTCTTC

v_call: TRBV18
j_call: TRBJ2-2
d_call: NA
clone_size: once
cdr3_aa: CASSRHNTNTGELFF
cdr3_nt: TGTGCCAGCTCACGGCACAACACGAACACCGGGGAGCTGTTTTTT

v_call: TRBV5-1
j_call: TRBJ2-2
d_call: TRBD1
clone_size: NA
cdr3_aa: CASSTGVTGELFF
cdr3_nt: TGCGCCAGCAGTACAGGGGTTACCGGGGAGCTGTTTTTT

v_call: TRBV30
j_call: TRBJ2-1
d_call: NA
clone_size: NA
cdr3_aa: CAWSVDSTPASEQFF
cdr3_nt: TGTGCCTGGAGTGTTGACAGCACCCCCGCAAGTGAGCAGTTCTTC

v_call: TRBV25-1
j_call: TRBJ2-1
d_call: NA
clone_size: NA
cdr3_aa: CASSALVHEQFF
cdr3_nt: TGTGCCAGCAGCGCCTTGGTTCATGAGCAGTTCTTC

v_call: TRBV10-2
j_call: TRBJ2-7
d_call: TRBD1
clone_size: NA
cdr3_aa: CASSEPWQGVVQYF
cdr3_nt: TGCGCCAGCAGTGAACCTTGGCAGGGGGTTGTGCAGTACTTC

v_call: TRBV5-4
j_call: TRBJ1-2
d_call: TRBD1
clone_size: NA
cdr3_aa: CASSFLQGETIRLGYSGYTF
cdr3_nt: TGTGCCAGCAGCTTTCTTCAGGGGGAGACTATCCGGTTAGGGTACTCTGGCTACACCTTC